This T cell receptor beta chain was identified during a study of T cell responses to AZD1222 COVID-19 vaccine. Study-wide points: Seropositive status at baseline applied to only 5 to 7 AZD1222 recipients. Mostly white British, mostly female donors; authors suggested clonal diversity may be underestimated.

As regards this clone: Its antigen is still unknown.

The data were produced by immunoSEQ multiplex PCR, yet TCRdb's version contains in-frame clones alone and is incomplete. Of tens of thousands of clones detected, around 84% appear once; the ten largest clones hold roughly 4.7%. The source of this sequence is an adult who received the AZD1222 COVID-19 vaccine. The source material was peripheral blood, sampled 28 days after the second AZD1222 dose.

CDR3 sequence (DNA): TGCGCCAGCAGCCTAGATGGGACCCGCTTCGAGGCCCAGTACTTC. As protein: CASSLDGTRFEAQYF. The chain uses TRBV5-1 and TRBJ2-5, with D perhaps assigned TRBD1 or TRBD2 (5 bases each). Germline V gene data show CDR1 as SGHRS and CDR2 as YFSETQ. Trimming shortened V by 4 bases and J by 9 bases, and 22 bases separated the two germline ends. The CDR3 length is 15 residues.